Presented here are 32 T cell receptor beta chains from one specimen sequenced in a study of tumor and adjacent non-tumor tissue in lung cancer. This sample's RNA came from whole unsorted tissue. The library came from three nested PCR rounds adapted from ARM-PCR protocols. Via MiXCR, TCRdb re-called the multiplex PCR reads, giving one row per CDR3 protein. The data hold approximately 79,000 distinct CDR3 sequences, with around 65% observed a single time. The specimen was lung tumor tissue. These receptors all stem from a man between 65 and 80 years old with non-small cell lung cancer.

Only a few counts were recorded for this clonotype. This is likely a read error, given that the CDR3 carries no conserved phenylalanine or tryptophan at its end. The chain carries TRBV11-3 and TRBJ2-2; D tentatively fits TRBD1 or TRBD2 (6 bases each). The V and J ends lost 5 bases and 8 bases respectively, with 15 bases between them. This CDR3 has 14 residues. Per germline, CDR1 SGHNT and CDR2 YENEEA. In DNA form, the CDR3 reads TGTGCCAGCAGCCCTAATACAGGGACTGGGGAGCTGTTTTTG. The encoded protein is CASSPNTGTGELFL.

This chain links TRBV28 with TRBJ2-7, with TRBD2 matching over 7 bases. V trimming: 4 bases; J trimming: 6 bases; junction bases outside the gene matches: 15. The germline gives CDR1 MDHEN, CDR2 SYDVKM. The CDR3 totals 16 residues. Here the CDR3 DNA reads TGTGCCAGCAGTTCCCCTGCAGCGGGACTTCTACGCGAGCAGTACTTC. The encoded protein is CASSSPAAGLLREQYF.

This clonotype has a single count. This clone may be a read error of a much larger clone one base away. The chain combines TRBV25-1 with TRBJ2-2, with D perhaps TRBD2 (5 bases). The CDR3 runs 15 residues. Per germline, CDR1 MGHDK and CDR2 SYGVNS. This CDR3 is CASSHPQANTGKLFF. DNA of the CDR3: TGTGCCAGCAGTCACCCGCAAGCGAACACCGGGAAGCTGTTTTTT.

V is TRBV6-2 or TRBV6-3 and J is TRBJ2-1, with 7 bases that match TRBD1. This CDR3 is built from 14 residues. The V gene's germline CDR1 is MNHEY and CDR2 SVGEGT. With 10 bases clipped from V and 4 bases from J, the junction kept 10 bases outside the gene matches. The CDR3 loop reads CANRDPGQYNEQFF. The CDR3 DNA follows: TGTGCCAATAGGGACCCGGGACAGTACAATGAGCAGTTCTTC.

For this clonotype: This could be a read error, since a much larger clone is one nucleotide away. The chain employs TRBV24-1 and TRBJ2-7; 9 bases are a match to TRBD1. Germline assignment: CDR1 KGHDR and CDR2 SFDVKD. Trimming cost V 11 bases and J 6 bases; bases outside gene matches: 10. This CDR3 has 13 amino acids. Here the CDR3 reads CAIATGTGLEQYF. For the CDR3, the DNA is TGTGCCATCGCTACCGGGACAGGGCTCGAGCAGTACTTC.

This clonotype turned up a few times. A read error may explain this, as a much larger clone is one base away. This sequence joins TRBV29-1 and TRBJ2-1, with 10 bases lining up with TRBD2. The germline CDR1 and CDR2 sequences are SQVTM and ANQGSEA. The CDR3 is 15 residues long. V trimming: 8 bases; J trimming: 8 bases; junction bases outside the gene matches: 15. Written as DNA, the CDR3 is TGCAGCTCCGGTGGGCTAGCGGGGGATATCGATGAGCAGTTCTTC. Translating it yields CSSGGLAGDIDEQFF.

This clonotype has just a few counts. One end of the junction varies from germline; a read error may be responsible. This chain's CDR3 is CDSSPPGQNPHEQYF. CDR3 coding DNA: TGTGACAGCAGTCCCCCGGGGCAAAACCCCCACGAGCAGTACTTC. The chain recombines TRBV6-6 with TRBJ2-7; D assignment may be TRBD1 or TRBD2 (5 bases each). The CDR3 has 15 residues. Germline V gives CDR1 MNHNY, CDR2 SVGAGI (reference sequence).

A note on this clonotype: One end of the junction varies from germline; a read error may be responsible. This chain joins TRBV6-1 and TRBJ1-2; 7 bases are a match to TRBD1. The CDR3 is 14 amino acids. Per the germline V gene, CDR1 is MNHNS and CDR2 is SASEGT. The CDR3: CASSEARGGYDYTF. The CDR3, as DNA: TGTGCCAGCAGTGAGGCGCGAGGGGGCTATGACTACACCTTC.

A word on this clonotype: This may stem from a read error, because a much larger clone lies one nucleotide away. This chain links TRBV6-6 with TRBJ2-3; 8 bases fit TRBD1. Germline assignment: CDR1 MNHNY and CDR2 SVGAGI (reference sequence). The CDR3 runs to 15 residues. The CDR3 bases are TGTGTCAGCAGTTACCAGACAGGGGTGACAGATACGCAGTATTTT. Translated: CVSSYQTGVTDTQYF.

This sequence joins TRBV6-5 and TRBJ2-3, with 7 bases matching TRBD2. The junction had 17 bases not matched to a gene; V was cut back by 6 bases and J by 11 bases. Germline V gene lookup returns CDR1 MNHEY and CDR2 SVGAGI. The CDR3 runs 15 residues. Here the CDR3 reads CASSPLRGTGYMQYF. As DNA, the CDR3 is TGTGCCAGCAGCCCATTGCGGGGGACCGGGTATATGCAGTATTTT.

In this sample, this clonotype turned up many times. V usage is TRBV5-1 and J usage is TRBJ2-2; no firm D call. The germline V gene has CDR1 SGHRS and CDR2 YFSETQ. V shed 0 bases and J shed 1 base, with 4 bases lying between them. The CDR3 extends over 14 amino acids. As DNA, the CDR3 is TGCGCCAGCAGCTTGGGGGAGAACACCGGGGAGCTGTTTTTT. Translating gives CASSLGENTGELFF.

Comments on this clonotype: The junction shows a germline mismatch at one end, possibly a read error. The chain uses TRBV28 and TRBJ1-2; TRBD1 matches 10 bases. The germline V gene has CDR1 MDHEN and CDR2 SYDVKM. The CDR3 contains 13 residues. The CDR3 region has the DNA TGTGTCAGCAGACGGACAGGGGGTCTTGGCTACACCTTC. Translation: CVSRRTGGLGYTF.

As regards this clonotype: One end of the junction fails to match germline, which may point to a read error. The chain couples TRBV4-1 to TRBJ2-7; tentative D call: TRBD1 (6 bases). The CDR3 length is 15 residues. Germline CDR1 is MGHRA and CDR2 is YSYEKL. CDR3 sequence reads: CTSSQERGYPYEQYF. CDR3 bases: TGCACCAGCAGCCAAGAAAGGGGGTACCCCTATGAGCAGTACTTC.

This clonotype was picked up many times. V is TRBV29-1 and J is TRBJ2-1; 7 bases line up with TRBD2. The CDR3 runs 11 residues. After removal of 3 bases from V and 11 bases from J, the junction contained 4 bases not matched to a gene. Germline values: CDR1 SQVTM, CDR2 ANQGSEA. The CDR3 loop is CSVDSGPKQFF. The CDR3 region has the DNA TGCAGCGTTGATAGCGGGCCTAAGCAGTTCTTC.

The chain joins TRBV20-1 to TRBJ2-7, with D possibly being TRBD1 (6 bases). CDR1 and CDR2 (germline): DFQATT, SNEGSKA (reference sequence). Trimming removed 3 bases at V and 6 bases at J, with 15 bases between. The CDR3 sequence is 13 residues long. For the CDR3, the DNA is TGCAGTGCTAGCTCGGGACAAGCGATCGAGCAGTACTTC. Translated: CSASSGQAIEQYF.

This clonotype has ten or more counts. The V gene is TRBV29-1, the J gene TRBJ2-1, with 13 bases lining up with TRBD2. The CDR3 consists of 13 residues. Germline CDR1 is SQVTM and CDR2 is ANQGSEA. CDR3 DNA sequence: TGCGCACACTACCAGACTAGCGGGAGGGAGCAGTTCTTC. Translation gives CAHYQTSGREQFF.

This clonotype was seen a few times. The chain recombines TRBV25-1 with TRBJ1-5; D is perhaps TRBD1 (6 bases). Germline V gives CDR1 MGHDK, CDR2 SYGVNS. Trimming took 6 bases from V and 6 from J, leaving 15 bases between them. This CDR3 region has 14 residues. CDR3 DNA: TGTGCCAGCAGAGGACAGTACGATGGTCAGCCCCAGCATTTT. This gives the protein CASRGQYDGQPQHF.

As concerns this clonotype: A much larger clone is a single base away; this may be a read error. The chain links TRBV30 to TRBJ2-3; D unclear. The germline V and J ends were trimmed by 2 bases and 7 bases, with 10 bases remaining between them. This CDR3 spans 12 amino acids. Germline assignment: CDR1 GTSNPN and CDR2 SVGIG (reference sequence). Written as DNA, the CDR3 is TGTGCCTGGAGTCAGTTTGGAAATACGCAGTATTTT. This translates into CAWSQFGNTQYF.

Details on this clonotype: A much larger clone is a single base away; this may be a read error. The chain employs TRBV20-1 and TRBJ2-2; no clear D gene. CDR3 length: 15 amino acids. CDR1 is DFQATT and CDR2 is SNEGSKA in the germline V gene (reference sequence). V lost 3 bases to trimming and J lost 0 bases, with 11 bases between them. The CDR3: CSARRRTANTGELFF. CDR3 coding DNA: TGCAGTGCTAGGAGGCGAACCGCGAACACCGGGGAGCTGTTTTTT.

This clonotype was counted ten times or more. The chain uses TRBV4-1 and TRBJ2-2; 9 bases are shared with TRBD2. J lost 1 base, V lost 4 bases, and 4 bases had no gene match. The CDR3 is 16 amino acids. CDR1 is MGHRA and CDR2 is YSYEKL in the germline V gene. The CDR3 loop is CASSRELAGNTGELFF. Written as DNA, the CDR3 is TGCGCCAGCAGCCGAGAACTAGCGGGGAACACCGGGGAGCTGTTTTTT.

The sample holds many counts of this clonotype. This chain joins TRBV4-1 and TRBJ1-5; D not certain. Germline CDR1 and CDR2: MGHRA and YSYEKL. The CDR3 loop spans 16 amino acids. V lost 5 bases and J 0 bases, leaving 14 bases between the germline ends. The CDR3 DNA is TGCGCCAGCAGCGTAGAGGCAGATTATAGCAATCAGCCCCAGCATTTT. It codes for CASSVEADYSNQPQHF.

This clonotype was picked up many times. The chain uses TRBV28 and TRBJ1-6; tentatively, D is TRBD1 (6 bases). V lost 6 bases and J 10 bases, leaving 16 bases between the germline ends. The CDR3 spans 14 residues. Germline CDR1 reads MDHEN; CDR2 reads SYDVKM. As DNA, the CDR3 is TGTGCCAGCAGCAAAACAGGGATAAAGTCACCCCTCCACTTT. This sequence encodes CASSKTGIKSPLHF. Variable domain in full (rest from reference TRBV28 and TRBJ1-6): DVKVTQSSRYLVKRTGEKVFLECVQDMDHENMFWYRQDPGLGLRLIYFSYDVKMKEKGDIPEGYSVSREKKERFSLILESASTNQTSMYLCASSKTGIKSPLHFGNGTRLTVT.

The chain employs TRBV5-1 and TRBJ1-2, with 9 bases matching TRBD1. V lost 1 base and J lost 8; bases outside the gene matches: 6. Germline V lookup: CDR1 SGHRS, CDR2 YFSETQ. This CDR3 is 14 amino acids long. CDR3 loop: CASSLRGQGSGYTF. The CDR3 region has the DNA TGCGCCAGCAGCTTGCGCGGACAGGGGAGCGGCTACACCTTC.

Remarks on this clonotype: A read error is likely, as this CDR3 ends without the conserved phenylalanine or tryptophan. This chain joins TRBV5-6 and TRBJ2-5, with 7 bases lining up with TRBD1. Germline V gene data show CDR1 as SGHDT and CDR2 as YYEEEE. The CDR3 totals 13 residues. The CDR3, as DNA: TGCGCCAGCAGCTTGGGACAGATAAAGACCCAGTACCTC. This gives the protein CASSLGQIKTQYL.

In the case of this clonotype: Lacking the conserved final phenylalanine or tryptophan, this CDR3 likely reflects a read error. This sequence joins TRBV11-2 and TRBJ2-2; tentatively, D is TRBD1 or TRBD2 (6 bases each). The CDR3 extends over 16 amino acids. Germline CDR1 is SGHAT and CDR2 is FQNNGV. V shed 8 bases and J shed 0 bases, with 16 bases lying between them. The CDR3 nucleotides are TGTGCCAGCCGCTATGGAGGGGGGACGAACACCGGGGAGCTGTTTTCT. It specifies CASRYGGGTNTGELFS.

Details on this clonotype: No conserved phenylalanine or tryptophan ends this CDR3, so it is likely a read error. The genes are TRBV10-3 and TRBJ2-1, with D maybe TRBD2 (5 bases). CDR1 is ENHRY, CDR2 SYGVKD, per germline. The V and J ends lost 9 bases and 9 bases respectively, with 18 bases between them. The CDR3 is made up of 13 amino acids. The CDR3 reads CAITTHSAGEQFL. As DNA, the CDR3 is TGTGCCATAACAACGCATTCTGCGGGTGAGCAGTTCTTG.

This clonotype was counted a few times. One end of the junction is discordant with germline, which a read error may explain. V is TRBV6-5 and J is TRBJ1-2; TRBD1 matches 8 bases. CDR1 and CDR2 (germline): MNHEY, SVGAGI. The CDR3 runs 14 residues. DNA for the CDR3: TGTGCCGGCAGTTACCTGGACAGGGATTATGGCTACACCTTC. Protein product: CAGSYLDRDYGYTF.

About this clonotype itself: An end of the junction differs from the germline gene, which may be a read error. This rearrangement joins TRBV11-2 to TRBJ2-2, with no clear D. Germline V gene sequence: CDR1 SGHAT, CDR2 FQNNGV. The CDR3 totals 15 residues. The CDR3 coding sequence is TGTGCCAACAGCTTAGAAAGGCGTAGCACCGGGGAGCTGTTTTTT. Translation: CANSLERRSTGELFF.

V gene TRBV5-6 combines with J gene TRBJ2-2; D is uncertain. Per the germline V gene, CDR1 is SGHDT and CDR2 is YYEEEE. CDR3 length: 17 residues. V was shortened by 7 bases and J by 4 bases, with 23 bases between the two germline ends. This CDR3 reads CASLVPGSNTSTGELFF. DNA of the CDR3: TGTGCCAGCTTGGTGCCAGGATCCAATACGAGCACCGGGGAGCTGTTTTTT.

In the case of this clonotype: Without the conserved terminal phenylalanine or tryptophan, this CDR3 likely stems from a read error. Because the CDR3's place on the DNA is in doubt, the DNA is left out and the CDR3 is given as listed by TCRdb. This rearrangement joins TRBV11-2 to TRBJ2-7; whether TRBD2, the table's D call, matches the DNA was not checked. Counting both end residues, the CDR3 totals 14 amino acids. CDR1 is SGHAT and CDR2 is FQNNGV in the germline V gene. The CDR3 sequence: CASSLRGGGYEQYL.

About this clonotype itself: The junction does not match germline at one end; this may be a read error. The chain joins TRBV29-1 to TRBJ2-2, with D perhaps matching TRBD2 (5 bases). This CDR3 contains 17 residues. From germline, CDR1 is SQVTM and CDR2 ANQGSEA. The CDR3 here is CSVEHSRPDPNIGELIF. Written as DNA, the CDR3 is TGCAGCGTTGAACACTCCAGACCAGATCCAAACATCGGGGAGCTGATTTTT.

In the case of this clonotype: At one end the junction does not follow the germline gene, possibly because of a read error. V gene TRBV11-2 combines with J gene TRBJ1-2; D unclear. The CDR3 covers 15 residues. Germline loops: CDR1 SGHAT, CDR2 FQNNGV. The CDR3, as DNA: TGTGCCAGCAGCTTAGATCAGTTGCCGGGCTATAGCTACATCTTC. Its translation: CASSLDQLPGYSYIF.